This TCR beta chain was sequenced in a study of OX40 agonist ivuxolimab in advanced cancers. About the study as a whole: Ivuxolimab, which targeted the costimulatory receptor OX40 (CD134), was an agonistic, fully human IgG2 monoclonal antibody. Intravenous ivuxolimab was administered to patients every 2 weeks at six dose levels: 0.01, 0.1, 0.3, 1.5, 3 and 10 mg/kg. Of the 50 to 55 dose-escalation patients, hepatocellular carcinoma was present in around 19, melanoma in roughly 15, renal cell carcinoma in 9 and head and neck cancer in 9. The dose-escalation cohort was about 83% male with a mean age of approximately 60 years, ranging from about 20 to 85. Patients were allowed to have had prior anti-PD-1, anti-PD-L1 or anti-CTLA-4 therapy, and roughly 40% of the dose-escalation patients had previously received checkpoint inhibitors. Partial responses were achieved by three dose-escalation patients, of whom one had hepatocellular carcinoma and two had cutaneous melanoma. The point of sequencing TCRbeta in the periphery was to test whether ivuxolimab changed TCR sequence diversity and drove clonal T-cell expansion. The paper describes the monotherapy dose-escalation part (N of about 47 patients) of the phase I trial of ivuxolimab. The paper's findings and limits, for the study overall: Low levels of normalized T-cell clonal expansion were also seen in some patients who did not respond. After ivuxolimab, expanded clones were on average more numerous among CD8+ T cells than among CD4+ T cells. In the 0.1-3.0 mg/kg groups, partial responders had among the lowest normalized peripheral clonal expansion, particularly in CD8+ T cells. Antigen specificity was not determined for the clonally expanded peripheral T cells. Clonal expansion of both CD4+ and CD8+ blood T cells was observed from baseline to week 6 at doses 0.1 to 3.0 mg/kg.

The trial excluded patients who had a history of autoimmune disease or were on systemic immunosuppression. Peripheral blood for TCR sequencing was drawn from every dose cohort at baseline, at cycle 4 day 1 and at cycle 7 day 1. Samples were obtained from an open-label, multicenter, first-in-human phase I dose-escalation trial of ivuxolimab. The trial enrolled adults with locally advanced or metastatic head and neck squamous cell, hepatocellular, melanoma or renal cell carcinoma. Before TCR sequencing, CD4+ and CD8+ T cells were separately sorted from peripheral blood. For sequencing of the TCRbeta CDR3 region, genomic DNA was extracted from the sorted cells. The immunoSEQ Assay was used for sequencing of TCRbeta CDR3 regions. TCRdb stores this immuneACCESS table with in-frame sequences only. Part of the clones is absent; in the studies checked, under half of the shortfall reflects unresolved V genes, and no reason is known for the rest. The sample has about 50,000 clones on record, roughly three quarters of them singletons. The top ten hold under 9.5% of the sample.

Remarks on this clone: It lacks a known antigen. The record has no base qualities; no much larger clone is one base away.

The germline V gene specifies SGHRS as CDR1 and YFSETQ as CDR2. V is shortened by 5 bases, J by 2 bases, and the region joining them spans 12 bases. Reading from cysteine to phenylalanine, the CDR3 counts 14 amino acids. Only CDR3 DNA is held: 42 bases, read in frame from base 1. The sequence derives from an adult with an advanced solid tumor such as melanoma, head and neck, liver or kidney cancer. This specimen consisted of CD4+ or CD8+ T cells sorted from blood, obtained in a trial of the OX40 agonist ivuxolimab. The sequence links TRBV5-1 to TRBJ2-3; confidence is insufficient to name the D gene. The CDR3 reads as follows: CASSRPESTDTQYF. The nucleotide sequence reads as follows: TGCGCCAGCAGTAGGCCGGAGTCCACAGATACGCAGTATTTT. The reference TRBV5-1 and TRBJ2-3 proteins fill in what lies around the CDR3, so the full variable domain reads KAGVTQTPRYLIKTRGQQVTLSCSPISGHRSVSWYQQTPGQGLQFLFEYFSETQRNKGNFPGRFSGRQFSNSRSEMNVSTLELGDSALYLCASSRPESTDTQYFGPGTRLTVL.